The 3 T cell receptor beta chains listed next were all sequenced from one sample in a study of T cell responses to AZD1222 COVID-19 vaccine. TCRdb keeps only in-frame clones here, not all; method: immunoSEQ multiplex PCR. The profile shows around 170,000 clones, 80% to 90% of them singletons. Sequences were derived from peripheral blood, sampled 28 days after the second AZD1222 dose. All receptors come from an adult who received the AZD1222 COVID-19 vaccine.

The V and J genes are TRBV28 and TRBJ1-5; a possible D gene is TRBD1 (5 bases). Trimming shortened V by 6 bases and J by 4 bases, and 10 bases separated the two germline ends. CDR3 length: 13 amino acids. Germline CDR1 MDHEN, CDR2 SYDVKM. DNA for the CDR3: TGTGCCAGCAGGAATCACAGGAATCAGCCCCAGCATTTT. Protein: CASRNHRNQPQHF.

CDR3: CASSYYRDLSDNEQFF. In nucleotides, the CDR3 is TGTGCCAGCAGTTACTACCGGGACCTCAGCGACAATGAGCAGTTCTTC. V gene TRBV6-5 combines with J gene TRBJ2-1; possibly TRBD1 or TRBD2 for D (5 bases each). Germline-derived CDR1 and CDR2 are MNHEY and SVGAGI. V was pared by 1 base and J by 5 bases, with 15 bases between. This CDR3 is built from 16 residues.

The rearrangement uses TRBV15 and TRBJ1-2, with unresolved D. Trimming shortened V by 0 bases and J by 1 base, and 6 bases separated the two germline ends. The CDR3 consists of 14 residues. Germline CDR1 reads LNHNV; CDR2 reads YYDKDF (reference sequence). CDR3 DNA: TGTGCCACCAGCAGAGATCGGTATAACTATGGCTACACCTTC. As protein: CATSRDRYNYGYTF. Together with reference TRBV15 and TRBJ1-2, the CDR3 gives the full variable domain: DAMVIQNPRYQVTQFGKPVTLSCSQTLNHNVMYWYQQKSSQAPKLLFHYYDKDFNNEADTPDNFQSRRPNTSFCFLDIRSPGLGDTAMYLCATSRDRYNYGYTFGSGTRLTVV.